The 11 T cell receptor beta chains below all came from one sample that was sequenced in a study of shared clonotypes between healthy human individuals. TCRdb's table, derived via immunoSEQ multiplex PCR, lists solely in-frame clones and lacks some. The sample yields 2 million to 2.5 million clones, roughly 95% seen once. The sequencing input was naive CD4+ T cells sorted from blood. Subset of the sample: CD45RA+ positively selected. The receptors come from a man aged 18 to 30 in good health.

In DNA, the CDR3 is TGCGCCAGCAGCTCCTTGGACAGGGGCGGAACTGAAGCTTTCTTT. This codes for CASSSLDRGGTEAFF. V is TRBV5-1 and J is TRBJ1-1; 9 positions match TRBD1. The CDR3 is made up of 15 amino acids. Germline-derived CDR1 and CDR2 are SGHRS and YFSETQ. Losses at the gene ends were 3 bases for V and 5 bases for J; bases not matched to a gene: 8.

The V call is TRBV5-1, the J call TRBJ1-3; 8 bases are shared with TRBD1. The CDR3 sequence is 16 residues long. Germline loops: CDR1 SGHRS, CDR2 YFSETQ. The J segment lost 4 bases and the V segment lost 3 bases, leaving 9 bases of the junction unmatched. CDR3 loop: CASSSTGGFGGNTIYF. The CDR3 coding sequence is TGCGCCAGCAGCTCCACAGGGGGGTTTGGAGGAAACACCATATATTTT.

The CDR3 protein is CASSFYRGRSEKLFF. The CDR3 DNA is TGTGCCAGCAGCTTTTACAGGGGGCGGTCTGAAAAACTGTTTTTT. The chain couples TRBV11-2 to TRBJ1-4; 9 positions agree with TRBD1. Germline CDR1 reads SGHAT; CDR2 reads FQNNGV. The CDR3 has 15 amino acids. V lost 3 bases to trimming and J lost 7 bases; unmatched junction nucleotides: 6.

This chain uses TRBV11-1 with TRBJ1-1, with D perhaps matching TRBD1 (6 bases). CDR1 and CDR2 from the germline V gene are SGHAT and FQDESV (reference sequence). The V gene lost 3 bases and the J gene lost 4 bases, with 18 bases spanning the gap. CDR3 length: 16 residues. The CDR3 is CASSFRQARAATEAFF. In nucleotides, the CDR3 is TGTGCCAGCAGCTTTCGACAGGCCAGGGCGGCCACTGAAGCTTTCTTT.

V gene TRBV4-2 combines with J gene TRBJ1-2; no firm D call. The CDR3 loop spans 14 amino acids. CDR1 and CDR2 (germline): LGHNA, YNFKEQ. V was cut by 3 bases and J by 4 bases, with 12 bases left in between. The CDR3 loop reads CASSQDDGPYGYTF. Here the CDR3 DNA reads TGTGCCAGCAGCCAGGATGACGGTCCCTATGGCTACACCTTC.

The CDR3 loop reads CASSLVDSVYEQYF. In DNA form, the CDR3 reads TGCGCCAGCAGCTTGGTGGACAGTGTCTACGAGCAGTACTTC. The rearrangement links TRBV5-1 to TRBJ2-7; D is perhaps TRBD1 (6 bases). Germline V CDR1 and CDR2: SGHRS, YFSETQ. With 0 bases removed from V and 3 bases from J, the gap between germline ends came to 10 bases. The CDR3 has 14 amino acids. Full variable domain (rest looked up from reference TRBV5-1 and TRBJ2-7): KAGVTQTPRYLIKTRGQQVTLSCSPISGHRSVSWYQQTPGQGLQFLFEYFSETQRNKGNFPGRFSGRQFSNSRSEMNVSTLELGDSALYLCASSLVDSVYEQYFGPGTRLTVT.

The rearrangement links TRBV11-2 to TRBJ2-7; D remains ambiguous. CDR1 SGHAT and CDR2 FQNNGV come from the germline V gene. The V end lost 0 bases, the J end lost 2 bases, and 11 bases lay between the germline ends. This CDR3 comprises 15 residues. The chain's CDR3 is CASSLDSQLPYEQYF. The CDR3 DNA reads as TGTGCCAGCAGCTTAGATAGTCAGTTACCCTACGAGCAGTACTTC.

The chain has TRBV6-1 and TRBJ2-1, with TRBD1 identical over 8 bases. CDR3 size: 16 residues. V shed 2 bases, J shed 6 bases, and the junction held 9 bases outside the gene matches. In germline, CDR1 is MNHNS, CDR2 SASEGT. In nucleotides, the CDR3 is TGTGCCAGCAGTGAACTGCAGACAGGGGTTGCCAATGAGCAGTTCTTC. Residues: CASSELQTGVANEQFF.

This chain's CDR3 is CASSVDGAGLYEQYF. The CDR3 DNA sequence: TGTGCCAGCAGCGTAGACGGGGCAGGCCTCTACGAGCAGTACTTC. This chain links TRBV9 with TRBJ2-7; D possibly uses TRBD1 or TRBD2 (5 bases each). The CDR3 is 15 residues long. V shed 0 bases and J shed 3 bases, with 13 bases lying between them. CDR1 SGDLS and CDR2 YYNGEE come from the germline V gene.

The sample holds one count of this clone. The rearrangement uses TRBV28 and TRBJ1-3; D unclear. There are 14 residues in the CDR3. The germline gives CDR1 MDHEN, CDR2 SYDVKM. The V and J ends lost 5 bases and 1 base respectively, with 9 bases between them. The CDR3 region has the DNA TGTGCCAGCAGTCAGGACGTTTCTGGAAACACCATATATTTT. It codes for CASSQDVSGNTIYF.

This chain uses TRBV7-9 with TRBJ2-5, with D uncertain. CDR3 length: 14 amino acids. V gave up 4 bases and J gave up 7 bases, with 16 bases separating them. Germline CDR1 reads SEHNR; CDR2 reads FQNEAQ (reference sequence). The CDR3 protein is CASSWLDISGTQYF. The CDR3 region has the DNA TGTGCCAGCAGCTGGTTAGATATCTCTGGGACCCAGTACTTC.